A single sample gave rise to the 24 T cell receptor beta chains below, sequenced in a study of OX40 agonist ivuxolimab in advanced cancers. TCRdb's copy holds only in-frame clones and misses some; the assay was immunoSEQ multiplex PCR. The data contain more than 70,000 clones, approximately 84% of them singletons. Material: CD4+ or CD8+ T cells sorted from blood, obtained in a trial of the OX40 agonist ivuxolimab. All receptors derive from an adult with an advanced solid tumor such as melanoma, head and neck, liver or kidney cancer.

This clone has just one count. The chain has TRBV7-8 and TRBJ2-1; possible D gene TRBD2, 5 bases. The CDR3 is 15 amino acids. Looked up from germline, CDR1 is SGHVS and CDR2 is FQNEAQ. Deletions cut 6 bases from V and 9 bases from J, with 21 bases between. Here the CDR3 DNA reads TGTGCCAGCAGAGTTAGCGTGAGTCTCGTCGGTGAGCAGTTCTTC. Translation: CASRVSVSLVGEQFF.

The CDR3 loop is CASSRETGGSYEQYF. In DNA, the CDR3 is TGTGCCAGCTCACGGGAGACAGGGGGCTCCTACGAGCAGTACTTC. The chain carries TRBV18 and TRBJ2-7; 9 positions agree with TRBD1. Germline lookup yields CDR1 KGHSH and CDR2 LQKENI. The CDR3 runs to 15 residues. V dropped 4 bases and J dropped 0; count of bases not matched to a gene: 4.

This sequence joins TRBV27 and TRBJ2-7, with 7 bases identical to TRBD1. The CDR3 contains 15 residues. CDR1 and CDR2 from the germline V gene are MNHEY and SMNVEV (reference sequence). V was clipped by 4 bases and J by 4 bases; unmatched bases: 10. CDR3 residues: CASSSPVTGRYEQYF. CDR3 sequence (DNA): TGTGCCAGCAGTTCGCCCGTGACAGGGCGGTACGAGCAGTACTTC.

On this clone: This CDR3 is also generated by other DNA sequences in the sample. This chain joins TRBV5-4 and TRBJ2-1; possibly TRBD2 for D (7 bases). There are 15 residues in the CDR3. Trimming left V 3 bases short and J 4 bases short, with 14 bases between. The germline CDR1 and CDR2 sequences are SGHNT and YYREEE (reference sequence). This CDR3 is CASSWGLAAYNEQFF. CDR3 DNA sequence: TGTGCCAGCAGCTGGGGGCTAGCGGCGTACAATGAGCAGTTCTTC.

This chain links TRBV29-1 with TRBJ2-2, with D uncertain. Germline assignment: CDR1 SQVTM and CDR2 ANQGSEA. The CDR3 is made up of 14 amino acids. The V gene lost 2 bases and the J gene lost 2 bases, with 9 bases spanning the gap. CDR3 sequence (DNA): TGCAGCGTTGAACAGCAGAGAAACACCGGGGAGCTGTTTTTT. Protein product: CSVEQQRNTGELFF.

V is TRBV10-3 and J is TRBJ2-5; perhaps TRBD1 as D (6 bases). CDR1 and CDR2 (germline): ENHRY, SYGVKD. The CDR3 length is 15 residues. Trimming stripped 2 bases from V and 5 bases from J, with 15 bases between. This CDR3 reads CAISEAQGAGETQYF. CDR3 coding DNA: TGTGCCATCAGTGAGGCACAGGGCGCAGGGGAGACCCAGTACTTC.

The chain carries TRBV27 and TRBJ2-7; D remains unclear. Germline V gene data show CDR1 as MNHEY and CDR2 as SMNVEV (reference sequence). Trimming removed 5 bases from V and 0 bases from J, with 8 bases in between. The CDR3 contains 13 residues. The CDR3 sequence is CASSGENSYEQYF. CDR3 in DNA: TGTGCCAGCAGTGGGGAAAACTCCTACGAGCAGTACTTC.

This chain links TRBV6-1 with TRBJ1-5; D unclear. Germline CDR1 is MNHNS and CDR2 is SASEGT. V lost 0 bases and J lost 1, with 7 bases in between. The CDR3 has 15 residues. The CDR3 is CASSEAGMSNQPQHF. The DNA for the CDR3 is TGTGCCAGCAGTGAAGCTGGTATGAGCAATCAGCCCCAGCATTTT.

This chain links TRBV29-1 with TRBJ1-2; TRBD1 matches at 9 bases. J lost 6 bases, V lost 7 bases, and 6 bases had no gene match. Germline V gene lookup returns CDR1 SQVTM and CDR2 ANQGSEA. The CDR3 is made up of 12 amino acids. Written as DNA, the CDR3 is TGCAGCGCCGGGGACAGGGTAGATGGCTACACCTTC. This encodes CSAGDRVDGYTF.

In this sample, this clone turned up a few times. The chain links TRBV5-1 to TRBJ2-1; D perhaps matches TRBD1 (6 bases). Germline CDR1 and CDR2: SGHRS and YFSETQ. Trimming removed 4 bases from V and 4 bases from J, with 15 bases in between. This CDR3 is built from 15 residues. The CDR3 reads CASSRDGTPYNEQFF. CDR3 nucleotides: TGCGCCAGCAGCAGGGACGGGACACCGTACAATGAGCAGTTCTTC. The full variable domain, with the rest looked up from reference TRBV5-1 and TRBJ2-1, is KAGVTQTPRYLIKTRGQQVTLSCSPISGHRSVSWYQQTPGQGLQFLFEYFSETQRNKGNFPGRFSGRQFSNSRSEMNVSTLELGDSALYLCASSRDGTPYNEQFFGPGTRLTVL.

This chain uses TRBV5-1 with TRBJ1-4; D gene uncertain. From germline, CDR1 is SGHRS and CDR2 YFSETQ. The CDR3 has 14 residues. With 5 bases removed from V and 1 base from J, the gap between germline ends came to 9 bases. The DNA of the CDR3 is TGCGCCAGCAGTAGGAGAGAAACTAATGAAAAACTGTTTTTT. Translating it yields CASSRRETNEKLFF.

This sequence joins TRBV6-4 and TRBJ2-3; TRBD2 matches 8 bases. After removal of 6 bases from V and 0 bases from J, the junction contained 11 bases not matched to a gene. The V gene's germline CDR1 is MRHNA and CDR2 SNTAGT. The CDR3 consists of 17 residues. As DNA, the CDR3 is TGTGCCAGCAGCACCCCCACTAGCGGTCCTAGCACAGATACGCAGTATTTT. Translating gives CASSTPTSGPSTDTQYF.

This chain uses TRBV5-6 with TRBJ1-6; tentatively, D is TRBD1 (6 bases). This CDR3 has 14 amino acids. Germline CDR1 SGHDT, CDR2 YYEEEE. The ends were cut back, 1 base at V and 9 bases at J, with 11 bases in the middle. The CDR3 bases are TGTGCCAGCAGCTTGACGATAGGGGGTTCACCCCTCCACTTT. Its protein is CASSLTIGGSPLHF.

The rearrangement links TRBV27 to TRBJ2-7, with TRBD1 matching 8 bases. The J segment lost 5 bases and the V segment lost 4 bases, leaving 7 bases of the junction unmatched. The CDR3 consists of 14 residues. Germline lookup yields CDR1 MNHEY and CDR2 SMNVEV (reference sequence). CDR3 nucleotides: TGTGCCAGCAGTTCTCAGGGGGCAAGCCACGAGCAGTACTTC. It translates to CASSSQGASHEQYF.

This chain's CDR3 is CASSSQGAGELFF. The CDR3 DNA is TGCGCCAGCAGCTCTCAGGGTGCCGGGGAGCTGTTTTTT. The chain is built from TRBV4-3 and TRBJ2-2; TRBD1 might be the D (5 bases). The length of the CDR3 is 13 residues. Germline V lookup: CDR1 LGHNA, CDR2 YSLEER. V was pared by 5 bases and J by 6 bases, with 10 bases between.

V is TRBV10-3 and J is TRBJ2-2; the match to TRBD1 covers 10 bases. Germline assignment: CDR1 ENHRY and CDR2 SYGVKD. Trimming took 4 bases from V and 0 from J; bases not matched to a gene: 5. This CDR3 comprises 17 residues. CDR3 sequence: CAISGPGQGTNTGELFF. The CDR3 coding sequence is TGTGCCATCAGTGGGCCGGGACAGGGGACGAACACCGGGGAGCTGTTTTTT.

The chain combines TRBV5-1 with TRBJ2-7, with 8 bases that match TRBD2. The length of the CDR3 is 14 residues. Per germline, CDR1 SGHRS and CDR2 YFSETQ. Unmatched junction bases numbered 9, after V lost 4 bases and J lost 6 bases. CDR3 in amino acids: CASSPQAGVGEQYF. DNA of the CDR3: TGCGCCAGCAGCCCTCAAGCGGGAGTCGGCGAGCAGTACTTC.

The J gene is TRBJ1-5, the V gene TRBV5-6; 7 bases align to TRBD1. CDR1 SGHDT and CDR2 YYEEEE come from the germline V gene. The CDR3 has 14 residues. V was pared by 4 bases and J by 7 bases, with 8 bases of the junction left unmatched. CDR3 DNA: TGTGCCAGCAGCCCGGGACAGAGCGGCCAGCCCCAGCATTTT. Translating it yields CASSPGQSGQPQHF. Supplemented by reference TRBV5-6 and TRBJ1-5, the full variable domain reads DAGVTQSPTHLIKTRGQQVTLRCSPKSGHDTVSWYQQALGQGPQFIFQYYEEEERQRGNFPDRFSGHQFPNYSSELNVNALLLGDSALYLCASSPGQSGQPQHFGDGTRLSIL.

The genes are TRBV7-6 and TRBJ2-2; D may be TRBD2 (6 bases). Per the germline V gene, CDR1 is SGHVS and CDR2 is FNYEAQ. V lost 4 bases, J lost 2 bases, and 14 bases lay in between. CDR3 length: 16 amino acids. The CDR3 bases are TGTGCCAGCAGCTCCCGGGGAGGATCTAACACCGGGGAGCTGTTTTTT. It translates to CASSSRGGSNTGELFF.

This clone ranks as medium-sized. The rearrangement joins TRBV29-1 to TRBJ1-2; 7 bases match TRBD1. V shed 3 bases and J 6 bases; nucleotides not matched to a gene: 10. Germline lookup yields CDR1 SQVTM and CDR2 ANQGSEA. There are 14 residues in the CDR3. The CDR3: CSVEWSGGFNGYTF. In DNA, the CDR3 is TGCAGCGTTGAGTGGTCAGGGGGATTTAATGGCTACACCTTC.

The chain links TRBV29-1 to TRBJ2-1; 8 bases line up with TRBD1. V was clipped by 7 bases and J by 0 bases; unmatched bases: 8. The length of the CDR3 is 15 residues. Looked up from germline, CDR1 is SQVTM and CDR2 is ANQGSEA. CDR3 sequence (DNA): TGCAGCGCACCAGGGGGCCCGAGCTCCTACAATGAGCAGTTCTTC. This translates into CSAPGGPSSYNEQFF.

V usage is TRBV7-8 and J usage is TRBJ1-2, with 9 bases aligning to TRBD1. Losses at the gene ends were 5 bases for V and 3 bases for J; bases not matched to a gene: 16. The CDR3 totals 18 residues. Germline values: CDR1 SGHVS, CDR2 FQNEAQ. CDR3 coding DNA: TGTGCCAGCAGCCAACACGGACAGGGGACAATCGGGGACTATGGCTACACCTTC. Translated: CASSQHGQGTIGDYGYTF.

V is TRBV4-1 and J is TRBJ2-7; 11 positions agree with TRBD2. This CDR3 is built from 16 residues. Germline loops: CDR1 MGHRA, CDR2 YSYEKL. Unmatched junction bases numbered 8, after V lost 4 bases and J lost 3 bases. CDR3 loop: CASSPRLAGTDYEQYF. The CDR3 DNA is TGCGCCAGCAGCCCTCGACTAGCGGGGACCGACTACGAGCAGTACTTC.

The V and J genes are TRBV4-2 and TRBJ2-1; TRBD2 matches 9 bases. This CDR3 contains 15 residues. Germline V CDR1 and CDR2: LGHNA, YNFKEQ. J gave up 4 bases and V 4 bases, and 5 bases lay outside the gene matches. CDR3 protein: CASSLRLADYNEQFF. In nucleotides, the CDR3 is TGTGCCAGCAGCCTAAGACTAGCGGATTACAATGAGCAGTTCTTC.